The 8 T cell receptor beta chains in this list originate from one sample, sequenced in a study of blood T cell repertoires in COVID-19 (dated by TCRdb to about 2020). Libraries were constructed by the immunoSEQ multiplex PCR assay. TCRdb took this table from immuneACCESS and kept in-frame rearrangements with V and J called. Such tables lack part of the clones; where checked against another copy, unresolved V genes explain under half of the gap, and the rest is unexplained. Present in this sample are around 80,000 clones, approximately 80% of which were seen just once. The ten biggest clones cover about 13% of the sample. The specimen sequenced was peripheral blood. All receptors come from a man aged 45 to 65 with COVID-19, enrolled during active disease.

This chain links TRBV28 with TRBJ2-5; the D gene is possibly TRBD1 (5 bases). The CDR3 runs 15 residues. Trimming took 4 bases from V and 0 from J, leaving 12 bases between them. Germline CDR1 MDHEN, CDR2 SYDVKM. The CDR3 spells CASSSQQAYQETQYF. The CDR3 nucleotides read TGTGCCAGCAGTTCCCAACAGGCCTACCAAGAGACCCAGTACTTC.

This clone has only a few counts. The chain links TRBV28 to TRBJ2-7, with D possibly matching TRBD2 (6 bases). Trimming removed 6 bases at V and 4 bases at J, with 28 bases between. Germline V gene lookup returns CDR1 MDHEN and CDR2 SYDVKM. The CDR3 runs 18 residues. DNA of the CDR3: TGTGCCAGCAGACCTCCCCGTAGCGGAAGCCTCCGTCATTACGAGCAGTACTTC. Translated, it gives CASRPPRSGSLRHYEQYF.

V is TRBV6-1 and J is TRBJ2-7; TRBD2 matches at 8 bases. Trimming cost V 0 bases and J 3 bases; bases outside gene matches: 1. Looked up from germline, CDR1 is MNHNS and CDR2 is SASEGT. The CDR3 spans 14 residues. CDR3 sequence (DNA): TGTGCCAGCAGTGAAGCCGGGACTAGCTACGAGCAGTACTTC. The encoded protein is CASSEAGTSYEQYF.

The table lists this clone with a few counts. The sample contains more than one DNA sequence encoding this CDR3. The CDR3 DNA follows: TGCGCCAGCAGCTTGCGGGGAAACTATGGCTACACCTTC. It is translated as CASSLRGNYGYTF. The genes are TRBV5-1 and TRBJ1-2; D call uncertain. Between the trimmed V and J ends, which lost 1 base and 2 bases, there was a span of 6 bases. Looked up from germline, CDR1 is SGHRS and CDR2 is YFSETQ. The CDR3 is 13 amino acids. Full variable domain (missing parts from reference TRBV5-1 and TRBJ1-2): KAGVTQTPRYLIKTRGQQVTLSCSPISGHRSVSWYQQTPGQGLQFLFEYFSETQRNKGNFPGRFSGRQFSNSRSEMNVSTLELGDSALYLCASSLRGNYGYTFGSGTRLTVV.

The V and J genes are TRBV24-1 and TRBJ2-7; D perhaps matches TRBD1 (5 bases). The germline V gene encodes CDR1 KGHDR and CDR2 SFDVKD. This CDR3 is built from 14 residues. The germline V and J ends were trimmed by 8 bases and 3 bases, with 16 bases remaining between them. The CDR3 nucleotides read TGTGCCACCACGCGGCCAGGGAATGTCTACGAGCAGTACTTC. Residues: CATTRPGNVYEQYF.

Concerning this clone itself: This CDR3 is also generated by other DNA sequences in the sample. The chain carries TRBV6-6 and TRBJ2-7; D is possibly TRBD2 (6 bases). CDR1 is MNHNY and CDR2 is SVGAGI in the germline V gene (reference sequence). V was clipped by 5 bases and J by 2 bases, with 13 bases between them. The CDR3 extends over 14 amino acids. CDR3 coding DNA: TGTGCCAGCAGTAGCCGGGACTCAACCTACGAGCAGTACTTC. This codes for CASSSRDSTYEQYF.

V and J are TRBV30 and TRBJ2-5; 9 nucleotides match TRBD2. Losses at the gene ends were 0 bases for V and 3 bases for J; bases not matched to a gene: 11. Germline V gene lookup returns CDR1 GTSNPN and CDR2 SVGIG (reference sequence). The CDR3 has 17 amino acids. The CDR3: CAWSVLALAGWEETQYF. DNA of the CDR3: TGTGCCTGGAGTGTACTCGCCCTAGCGGGATGGGAAGAGACCCAGTACTTC.

This sequence joins TRBV29-1 and TRBJ1-2; 10 positions agree with TRBD1. The germline V gene has CDR1 SQVTM and CDR2 ANQGSEA. This CDR3 is 14 amino acids long. V dropped 4 bases and J dropped 2; count of bases not matched to a gene: 4. CDR3 in DNA: TGCAGCGTTGGGACAGGGGGTGGGAACTATGGCTACACCTTC. Protein sequence: CSVGTGGGNYGYTF.